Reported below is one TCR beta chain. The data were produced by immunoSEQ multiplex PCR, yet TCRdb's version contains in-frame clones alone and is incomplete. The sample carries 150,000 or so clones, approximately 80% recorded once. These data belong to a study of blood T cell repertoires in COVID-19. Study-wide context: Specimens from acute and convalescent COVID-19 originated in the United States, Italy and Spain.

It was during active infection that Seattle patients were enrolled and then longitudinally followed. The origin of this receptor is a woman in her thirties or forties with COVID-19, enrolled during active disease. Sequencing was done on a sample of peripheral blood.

CDR3 nucleotides: TGTGCCAGCAGCCTCGACTTCGCCACCGGGGAGCTGTTTTTT. This sequence encodes CASSLDFATGELFF. The chain couples TRBV11-2 to TRBJ2-2; D remains unclear. Trimming took off 5 bases at V and 4 bases at J, with 11 bases between the two ends. This CDR3 contains 14 residues. The germline gives CDR1 SGHAT, CDR2 FQNNGV.